The next 16 T cell receptor beta chains were all read from a single sample in a study of blood T cells in healthy people across ages. With a J-beta primer mix and a sample-barcoded 5' primer, a second PCR ran about 6 to 11 cycles. One entry per CDR3 protein, called by TCRdb with MiXCR from the 5' RACE reads. The sample carries 710,000 or so distinct CDR3 sequences, approximately 22% recorded once. The sequenced material came from blood. These TCRs come from a man between 65 and 85 years old in good health.

J is TRBJ2-1 and V is TRBV29-1; D gene uncertain. CDR1 SQVTM and CDR2 ANQGSEA come from the germline V gene. V lost 4 bases and J lost 0, with 10 bases in between. The CDR3 loop spans 14 amino acids. CDR3 sequence reads: CSVGSALSYNEQFF. Written as DNA, the CDR3 is TGCAGCGTTGGATCAGCGCTCTCCTACAATGAGCAGTTCTTC.

The chain links TRBV7-9 to TRBJ1-2; TRBD1 is a possible D gene (6 bases). The germline V gene encodes CDR1 SEHNR and CDR2 FQNEAQ (reference sequence). Trimming left V 4 bases short and J 0 bases short, with 9 bases between. The CDR3 runs 14 residues. The CDR3 bases are TGTGCCAGCAGCTGGGGACAAACTAACTATGGCTACACCTTC. Protein sequence: CASSWGQTNYGYTF.

The gene calls are TRBV5-1 and TRBJ2-7; the D call may be TRBD1 or TRBD2 (5 bases each). The J call is uncertain, as TRBJ2-1 better fits the DNA end. The germline V gene encodes CDR1 SGHRS and CDR2 YFSETQ. The CDR3 has 15 residues. CDR3 amino acids: CASSRFRDPYNEQFF. CDR3 in DNA: TGCGCCAGCAGCCGTTTCCGGGACCCTTACAATGAGCAGTTCTTC.

This clonotype was counted between two and nine times. The V gene is TRBV11-2, the J gene TRBJ2-3; the D gene is possibly TRBD2 (6 bases). The germline V and J ends were trimmed by 0 bases and 6 bases, with 13 bases remaining between them. Per germline, CDR1 SGHAT and CDR2 FQNNGV. The CDR3 has 15 amino acids. The CDR3 spells CASSLDRGLSDTQYF. CDR3 in DNA: TGTGCCAGCAGCTTAGACCGGGGGTTGTCGGATACGCAGTATTTT.

Note on this clonotype: Germline and junction disagree at one end, which may indicate a read error. The chain couples TRBV5-6 to TRBJ2-7; D uncertain. CDR3 length: 13 amino acids. Germline CDR1 reads SGHDT; CDR2 reads YYEEEE. The DNA for the CDR3 is TGTGCCAACAGCTTGGGTCAGTCCTACGAGCAGTACTTC. The encoded protein is CANSLGQSYEQYF.

The rearrangement uses TRBV11-2 and TRBJ1-3; maybe TRBD1 (5 bases). Trimming shortened V by 6 bases and J by 7 bases, and 13 bases separated the two germline ends. The V gene's germline CDR1 is SGHAT and CDR2 FQNNGV. The CDR3 is made up of 13 amino acids. CDR3 sequence: CASRPPSGNTIYF. The CDR3 coding sequence is TGTGCCAGCAGACCCCCCTCAGGGAACACCATATATTTT.

This clonotype has a handful of counts. The chain has TRBV12-3 or TRBV12-4 and TRBJ2-7; 7 bases map to TRBD1. This CDR3 spans 13 amino acids. The CDR3: CASRHPQGSSVHV. CDR3 DNA: TGTGCCAGCAGACACCCACAGGGGTCGTCTGTACACGTC.

The chain employs TRBV5-1 and TRBJ1-1; D call uncertain. Trimming cost V 4 bases and J 4 bases, with 11 bases left between them. The CDR3 consists of 13 residues. Germline CDR1 reads SGHRS; CDR2 reads YFSETQ. CDR3 sequence (DNA): TGCGCCAGCAGCCCGGGCGGCAGCACTGAAGCTTTCTTT. Residues: CASSPGGSTEAFF.

The chain couples TRBV19 to TRBJ1-2; tentatively, D is TRBD1 (5 bases). Germline V gives CDR1 LNHDA, CDR2 SQIVND (reference sequence). The V gene lost 4 bases and the J gene lost 8 bases, with 17 bases spanning the gap. The CDR3 sequence is 14 residues long. The CDR3 loop is CASSTDSFTGGYTF. The CDR3 nucleotides are TGTGCCAGTAGTACCGACAGTTTCACGGGAGGCTACACCTTC.

The chain joins TRBV6-5 to TRBJ2-7; no firm D call. Germline loops: CDR1 MNHEY, CDR2 SVGAGI. There are 13 residues in the CDR3. V was shortened by 6 bases and J by 5 bases, with 14 bases between the two germline ends. The CDR3 sequence: CASSISSEHEQYV. The DNA for the CDR3 is TGTGCCAGCAGCATCTCCTCTGAGCACGAGCAGTACGTC.

The V and J genes are TRBV6-6 and TRBJ2-5; maybe TRBD1 (6 bases). Gene TRBJ2-7 matches the end of the DNA better, so the J call may be wrong. From germline, CDR1 is MNHNY and CDR2 SVGAGI (reference sequence). The CDR3 totals 14 residues. The CDR3 region is CASSPRTDYYEQYV. The CDR3 bases are TGTGCCAGCAGTCCACGGACAGACTATTACGAGCAGTACGTC.

The chain employs TRBV29-1 and TRBJ2-2; tentatively, D is TRBD1 (5 bases). The V end lost 6 bases, the J end lost 3 bases, and 17 bases lay between the germline ends. The CDR3 is 15 amino acids. CDR1 is SQVTM, CDR2 ANQGSEA, per germline. The CDR3 DNA reads as TGCAGCGTAAAAGTGGACACAGCTTACACCGGGGAGCTGTTTTTT. Encoded protein: CSVKVDTAYTGELFF.

This clonotype was recorded many times. The chain joins TRBV7-7 to TRBJ2-3; 14 nucleotides match TRBD2. The CDR3 covers 16 residues. The J segment lost 5 bases and the V segment lost 5 bases, leaving 6 bases of the junction unmatched. Germline loops: CDR1 SSHAT, CDR2 FNYEAQ (reference sequence). The CDR3 reads CASSPGTSGGQDTQYF. CDR3 DNA sequence: TGTGCCAGCAGCCCAGGGACTAGCGGGGGACAAGATACGCAGTATTTT.

The V call is TRBV18, the J call TRBJ1-5, with D possibly TRBD1 on 5 matching bases. This CDR3 is built from 16 residues. V was shortened by 0 bases and J by 4 bases, with 13 bases between the two germline ends. Germline V gene sequence: CDR1 KGHSH, CDR2 LQKENI. The CDR3 spells CASSPPGQGGNQPQHF. Written as DNA, the CDR3 is TGTGCCAGCTCACCACCCGGGCAGGGTGGAAATCAGCCCCAGCATTTT. The full variable domain, its missing parts supplied by reference TRBV18 and TRBJ1-5, is NAGVMQNPRHLVRRRGQEARLRCSPMKGHSHVYWYRQLPEEGLKFMVYLQKENIIDESGMPKERFSAEFPKEGPSILRIQQVVRGDSAAYFCASSPPGQGGNQPQHFGDGTRLSIL.

This clonotype has more than one count but fewer than ten. Here the CDR3 DNA reads TGTGCCAGCAGCTTAGGTGGCAGTGAAAACATTCAGTACTTC. It encodes CASSLGGSENIQYF. This sequence joins TRBV7-8 and TRBJ2-4; D is ambiguous. The CDR3 is made up of 14 amino acids. Germline CDR1 SGHVS, CDR2 FQNEAQ. V shed 1 base and J shed 5 bases, with 9 bases lying between them.

The sample holds a few counts of this clonotype. CDR3 in amino acids: CASSLRTENYGYTF. The CDR3 DNA sequence: TGTGCCAGCAGCTTACGGACAGAAAATTATGGCTACACCTTC. The chain joins TRBV7-2 to TRBJ1-2, with a weak D call TRBD1 (6 bases). The V gene's germline CDR1 is SGHTA and CDR2 FQGNSA. Between the trimmed V and J ends, which lost 2 bases and 5 bases, there was a span of 12 bases. The CDR3 extends over 14 amino acids.